Given below is one TCR beta chain in context. Its specificity is unknown. The protocol was immunoSEQ multiplex PCR, while the TCRdb copy is restricted to in-frame clones and leaves out a portion. The repertoire has around 200,000 clones, approximately 62% of them found once; the top ten carry 10%. This CDR3 spans 13 amino acids. Trimming stripped 2 bases from V and 6 bases from J, with 12 bases between. The germline gives CDR1 SGHRS, CDR2 YFSETQ. The data belong to a study of shared clonotypes between healthy human individuals. Overall study findings and caveats: The naive CD4 repertoires of a handful of donors were compared, and around 5% of clonotypes were shared.

The TCR comes from a young man in good health. Sequencing input: memory CD4+ T cells sorted from blood. The subset: CD45RA-negative fraction. The chain couples TRBV5-1 to TRBJ2-7; TRBD1 or TRBD2 may be the D gene (6 bases each). CDR3 in DNA: TGCGCCAGCAGCTTAGGGGGGCAGGGCGAGCAGTACTTC. It translates to CASSLGGQGEQYF.